The rows below give T cell receptor beta chains drawn from one sample of a study of blood T cell repertoires in COVID-19. This table comes from immunoSEQ multiplex PCR, and its TCRdb copy is limited to in-frame clones, with some not included. The sample lists approximately 200,000 clones, approximately 75% seen once, with about 9% in the top ten. The sample was PBMCs or T cells enriched from blood (not recorded which). These receptors all stem from a man in his forties or fifties who had recovered from COVID-19. The CDR3 runs from the conserved cysteine through the conserved F or W. A D gene is named only where the DNA matches it firmly.

j_call,v_call,d_call,cdr3_nt,cdr3_aa
TRBJ2-1,TRBV6-5,TRBD1,TGTGCCAGCAGTCCGACAGGGACCCTTTGGAATGAGCAGTTCTTC,CASSPTGTLWNEQFF
TRBJ2-3,TRBV11-1,NA,TGTGCCAGCAGCTTAGCTTCAGACTCCACTCCCACAGATACGCAGTATTTT,CASSLASDSTPTDTQYF
TRBJ1-2,TRBV29-1,NA,TGCAGCGTTGAAGGGGCCACGAACTATGGCTACACCTTC,CSVEGATNYGYTF
TRBJ1-1,TRBV19,NA,TGTGCCAGTAGTACTCTCAGGGAAAAACCTTGGAACACTGAAGCTTTCTTT,CASSTLREKPWNTEAFF
TRBJ1-1,TRBV30,NA,TGTGCCTGGAGTGTACAGCCGACAGTCCTGAGCACTGAAGCTTTCTTT,CAWSVQPTVLSTEAFF
TRBJ1-5,TRBV27,NA,TGTGCCAGCAGTTTAAGGGAGAATCAGCCCCAGCATTTT,CASSLRENQPQHF
TRBJ2-7,TRBV5-1,TRBD1,TGCGCCAGCAGCTTGGTAGGGGACAGGGCCCACGAGCAGTACTTC,CASSLVGDRAHEQYF
TRBJ2-3,TRBV30,NA,TGTGCCTGGAGTGGAGCTACAGATACGCAGTATTTT,CAWSGATDTQYF
TRBJ1-2,TRBV3-1/TRBV3-2,TRBD1,TGTGCCAGTGGGGCGTCTAACAGGGGGATGAGCTATGGCTACACCTTC,CASGASNRGMSYGYTF
TRBJ2-2,TRBV6-6,TRBD2,TGTGCCAGCAGTCGGGGACTAGCGGGAGGAGGCACCGGGGAGCTGTTTTTT,CASSRGLAGGGTGELFF